This TCR beta chain was documented in a study of OX40 agonist ivuxolimab in advanced cancers. Study information: Patients were infused with ivuxolimab every 2 weeks at 0.01 to 10 mg/kg. One patient with hepatocellular carcinoma and two with cutaneous melanoma, three in all, had partial responses.

Generated by immunoSEQ multiplex PCR, the TCRdb table keeps only in-frame clones and is missing some. The sample has 40,000 to 60,000 clones, about 86% seen once; the top ten hold approximately 1.7%. Concerning this clone: Its matching antigen is unknown.

Findings and caveats of the study: There were, on average, more expanded clones in CD8+ T cells than in CD4+.

Trimming removed 2 bases at V and 5 bases at J, with 12 bases between. Germline assignment: CDR1 MNHEY and CDR2 SVGAGI. The CDR3 has 15 amino acids. The material was CD4+ or CD8+ T cells sorted from blood, obtained in a trial of the OX40 agonist ivuxolimab. The clonotype was recovered from an adult with an advanced solid tumor such as melanoma, head and neck, liver or kidney cancer. The chain uses TRBV6-5 and TRBJ2-2, with D possibly TRBD2 on 6 matching bases. The CDR3 sequence: CASSYGGTLTGELFF. CDR3 nucleotides: TGTGCCAGCAGTTACGGCGGGACCCTTACCGGGGAGCTGTTTTTT.